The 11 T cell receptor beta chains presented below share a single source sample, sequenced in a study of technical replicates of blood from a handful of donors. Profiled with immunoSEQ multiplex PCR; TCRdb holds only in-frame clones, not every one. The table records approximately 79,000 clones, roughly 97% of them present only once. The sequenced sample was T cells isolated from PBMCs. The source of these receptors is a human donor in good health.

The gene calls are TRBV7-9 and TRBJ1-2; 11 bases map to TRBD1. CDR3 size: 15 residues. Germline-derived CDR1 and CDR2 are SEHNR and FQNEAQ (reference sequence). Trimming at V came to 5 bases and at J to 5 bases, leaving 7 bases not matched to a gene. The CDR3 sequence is CASSQDRGRNYGYTF. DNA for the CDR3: TGTGCCAGCAGCCAGGACAGGGGGCGGAATTATGGCTACACCTTC.

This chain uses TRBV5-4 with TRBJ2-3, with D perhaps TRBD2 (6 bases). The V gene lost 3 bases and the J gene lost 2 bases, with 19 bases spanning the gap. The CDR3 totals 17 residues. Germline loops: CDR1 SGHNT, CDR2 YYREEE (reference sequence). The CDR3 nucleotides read TGTGCCAGCAGCTCTACCGGGAGATCCAGTATCACAGATACGCAGTATTTT. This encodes CASSSTGRSSITDTQYF.

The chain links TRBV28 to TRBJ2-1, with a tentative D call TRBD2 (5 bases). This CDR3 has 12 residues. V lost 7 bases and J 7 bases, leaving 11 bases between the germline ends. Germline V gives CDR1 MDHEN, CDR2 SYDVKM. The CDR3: CASTWTGNEQFF. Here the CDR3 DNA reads TGTGCCAGCACATGGACGGGGAATGAGCAGTTCTTC.

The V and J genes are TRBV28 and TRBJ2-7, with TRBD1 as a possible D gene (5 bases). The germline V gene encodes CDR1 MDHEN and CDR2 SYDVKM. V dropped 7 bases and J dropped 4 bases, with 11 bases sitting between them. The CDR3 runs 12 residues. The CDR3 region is CASIGAIYEQYF. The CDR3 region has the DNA TGTGCCAGCATAGGGGCCATATACGAGCAGTACTTC.

The CDR3 spells CASYQQVTEQYF. The CDR3 DNA is TGTGCCAGCTACCAACAGGTTACCGAGCAGTACTTC. V and J are TRBV27 and TRBJ2-7, with D possibly matching TRBD1 (5 bases). The CDR3 consists of 12 residues. CDR1 and CDR2 (germline): MNHEY, SMNVEV (reference sequence). V was pared by 8 bases and J by 6 bases, with 14 bases between.

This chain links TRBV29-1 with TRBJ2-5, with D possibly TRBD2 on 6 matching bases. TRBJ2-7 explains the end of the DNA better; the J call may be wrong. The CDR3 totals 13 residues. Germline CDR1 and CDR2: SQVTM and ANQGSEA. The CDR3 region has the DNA TGCAGTCTTCGGGACTCTAGCTCCTACGAGCAGTACTTC. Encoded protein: CSLRDSSSYEQYF.

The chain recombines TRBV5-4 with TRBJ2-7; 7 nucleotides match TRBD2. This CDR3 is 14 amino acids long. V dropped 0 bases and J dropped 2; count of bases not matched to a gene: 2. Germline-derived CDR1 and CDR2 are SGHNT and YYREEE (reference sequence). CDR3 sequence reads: CASSLGGGTYEQYF. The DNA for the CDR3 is TGTGCCAGCAGCTTGGGGGGGGGAACCTACGAGCAGTACTTC.

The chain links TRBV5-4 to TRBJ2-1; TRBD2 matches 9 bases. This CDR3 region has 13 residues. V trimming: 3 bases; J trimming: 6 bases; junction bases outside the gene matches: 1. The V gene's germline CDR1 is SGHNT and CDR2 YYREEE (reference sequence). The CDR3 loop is CASSWGLANEQFF. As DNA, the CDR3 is TGTGCCAGCAGCTGGGGACTAGCCAATGAGCAGTTCTTC. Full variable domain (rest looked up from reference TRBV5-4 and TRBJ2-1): ETGVTQSPTHLIKTRGQQVTLRCSSQSGHNTVSWYQQALGQGPQFIFQYYREEENGRGNFPPRFSGLQFPNYSSELNVNALELDDSALYLCASSWGLANEQFFGPGTRLTVL.

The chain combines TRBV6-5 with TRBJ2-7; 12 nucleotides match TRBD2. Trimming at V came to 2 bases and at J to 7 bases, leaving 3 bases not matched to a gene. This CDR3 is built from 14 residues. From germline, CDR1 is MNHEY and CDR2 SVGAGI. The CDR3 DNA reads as TGTGCCAGCAGTTACCTAGCGGGAGGGCAAGAGCAGTACTTC. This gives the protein CASSYLAGGQEQYF.

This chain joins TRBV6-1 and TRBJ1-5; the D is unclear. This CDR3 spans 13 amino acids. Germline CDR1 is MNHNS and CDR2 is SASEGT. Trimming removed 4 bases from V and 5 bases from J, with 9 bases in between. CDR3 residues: CASSAGMDQPQHF. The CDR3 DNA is TGTGCCAGCAGTGCCGGGATGGATCAGCCCCAGCATTTT.

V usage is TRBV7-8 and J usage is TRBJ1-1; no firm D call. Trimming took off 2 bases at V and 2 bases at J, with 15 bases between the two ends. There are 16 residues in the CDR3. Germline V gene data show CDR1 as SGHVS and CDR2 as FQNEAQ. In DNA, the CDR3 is TGTGCCAGCAGCTTAATCCGTATTCCGAGAAACACTGAAGCTTTCTTT. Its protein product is CASSLIRIPRNTEAFF.